The T cell receptor beta chain under discussion was sequenced for a study of blood T cells in healthy people across ages. This CDR3 has 14 amino acids. The V end was cut by 8 bases, the J end by 8 bases, with 20 bases between. The V gene's germline CDR1 is SEHNR and CDR2 FQNEAQ (reference sequence). The authors ran a second PCR of about 7 to 11 cycles using a sample-barcoded 5' primer and a J-beta primer mix. TCRdb reprocessed the 5' RACE reads via MiXCR and lists one record per CDR3 protein. The table includes 590,000 or so distinct CDR3 sequences, about 30% detected once. The TCR originated in a woman at least 80 years old in good health. This chain connects TRBV7-9 to TRBJ2-3; TRBD2 might be the D (5 bases). Sequencing was performed on blood. In DNA form, the CDR3 reads TGTGCCAGCGGGAAGCGAACAAACGCGGGTACGCAGTATTTT. Residues: CASGKRTNAGTQYF.